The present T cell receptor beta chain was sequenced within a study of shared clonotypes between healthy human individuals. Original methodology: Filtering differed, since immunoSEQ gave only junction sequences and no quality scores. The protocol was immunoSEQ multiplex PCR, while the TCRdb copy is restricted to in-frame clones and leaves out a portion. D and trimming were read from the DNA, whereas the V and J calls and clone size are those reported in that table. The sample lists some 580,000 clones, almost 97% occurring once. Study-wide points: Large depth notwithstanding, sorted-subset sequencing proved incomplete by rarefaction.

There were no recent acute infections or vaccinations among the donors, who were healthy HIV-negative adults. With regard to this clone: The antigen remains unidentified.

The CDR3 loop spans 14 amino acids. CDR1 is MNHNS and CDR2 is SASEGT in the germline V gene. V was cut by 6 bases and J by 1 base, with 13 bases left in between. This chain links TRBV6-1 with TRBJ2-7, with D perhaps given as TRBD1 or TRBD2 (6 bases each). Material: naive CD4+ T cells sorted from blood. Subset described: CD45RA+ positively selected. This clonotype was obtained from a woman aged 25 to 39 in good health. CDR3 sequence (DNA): TGTGCCAGCAGCCGCCCGGGGGCGTCCTACGAGCAGTACTTC. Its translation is CASSRPGASYEQYF.